This TCR beta chain was identified in a study of post-analysis software for immune sequencing data. At the level of the study: Some patients lacked subtype; others had relapsing-remitting, secondary progressive or progressive-relapsing disease.

To note about this clonotype: Its target is unknown.

This CDR3 comprises 14 residues. Germline V gives CDR1 SGHRS, CDR2 YFSETQ. Unique molecular identifiers were carried by the TCR beta cDNA libraries. From the PCR reads, TCRdb called clonotypes with MiXCR, one entry per CDR3 protein. The repertoire holds 700,000 to 800,000 distinct CDR3 sequences, with 30% as singletons. Findings of the study overall: Higher frequency in patients than in controls was seen for several TRBV segments, with TRBV5-6, TRBV5-1 and TRBV20-1 among them.

The sequenced sample was blood. The chain uses TRBV5-1 and TRBJ2-7; 7 bases match TRBD2. Near its end, the DNA agrees better with TRBJ2-5, so the J call may be wrong. This clonotype was sampled from a girl aged 10 to 17 with multiple sclerosis. The CDR3 protein is CATPSGLVGETQYF. The CDR3 bases are TGCGCCACGCCAAGCGGACTAGTAGGGGAGACCCAGTACTTC.